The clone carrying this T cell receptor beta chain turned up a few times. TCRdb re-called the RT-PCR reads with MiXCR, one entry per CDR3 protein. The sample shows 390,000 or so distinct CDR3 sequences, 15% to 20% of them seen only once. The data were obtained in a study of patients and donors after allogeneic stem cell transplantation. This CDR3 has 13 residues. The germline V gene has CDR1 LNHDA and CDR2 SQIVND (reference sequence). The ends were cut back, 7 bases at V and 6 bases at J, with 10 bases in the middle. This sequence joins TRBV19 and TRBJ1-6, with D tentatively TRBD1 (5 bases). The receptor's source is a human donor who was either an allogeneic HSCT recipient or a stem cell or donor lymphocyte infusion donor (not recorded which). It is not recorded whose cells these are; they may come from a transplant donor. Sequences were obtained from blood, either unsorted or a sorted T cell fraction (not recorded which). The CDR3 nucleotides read TGTGCCAGTAAGGAGCAGGGTAATTCACCCCTCCACTTT. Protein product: CASKEQGNSPLHF. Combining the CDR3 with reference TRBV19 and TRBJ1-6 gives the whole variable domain DGGITQSPKYLFRKEGQNVTLSCEQNLNHDAMYWYRQDPGQGLRLIYYSQIVNDFQKGDIAEGYSVSREKKESFPLTVTSAQKNPTAFYLCASKEQGNSPLHFGNGTRLTVT.